This T cell receptor (beta chain) stems from a study of shared clonotypes between healthy human individuals. V lost 2 bases and J lost 11, with 15 bases in between. The CDR3 totals 13 residues. Germline V gives CDR1 SGHTA, CDR2 FQGNSA. Profiling relied on immunoSEQ multiplex PCR, and the TCRdb table lists in-frame clones only, not all of them. This sample has approximately 2,000,000 clones, with around 90% found just once. Study donors comprised healthy, HIV-negative adults devoid of recent acute infection or vaccination. The clonotype originates from a young man in good health. Some clones in this sample may be carry-over from other donors' samples. The specimen was naive CD4+ T cells from PBMCs. Subset denoted: CD45RA+ positively selected. J is TRBJ1-2 and V is TRBV7-2; D unclear. This CDR3 reads CASSLSTVLGYTF. In DNA form, the CDR3 reads TGTGCCAGCAGCTTAAGCACGGTCTTAGGGTACACCTTC.